What follows are 28 T cell receptor beta chains derived from one specimen sequenced in a study of cytomegalovirus exposure and HLA in healthy donors. The table came from immunoSEQ multiplex PCR; TCRdb's copy has only in-frame clones and leaves some out. The sample lists 190,000 or so clones, roughly 82% occurring once. Sequencing input: PBMCs. Receptors originate from a woman under 40 in good health and CMV-seropositive.

The sample holds one count of this clone. J is TRBJ2-7 and V is TRBV5-1, with D possibly matching TRBD2 (6 bases). The V gene lost 4 bases and the J gene lost 2 bases, with 19 bases spanning the gap. CDR3 size: 16 residues. Germline values: CDR1 SGHRS, CDR2 YFSETQ. DNA of the CDR3: TGCGCCAGCAGCAACCCGGGAGAAACCTACCCCTACGAGCAGTACTTC. Amino acid sequence: CASSNPGETYPYEQYF.

The chain couples TRBV2 to TRBJ1-5; D remains ambiguous. Germline CDR1 is SNHLY and CDR2 is FYNNEI. V shed 2 bases and J shed 7 bases, with 15 bases lying between them. CDR3 length: 15 amino acids. For the CDR3, the DNA is TGTGCCAGCAGTGAACTATGGGCGGGAAGGCAGCCCCAGCATTTT. Its translation: CASSELWAGRQPQHF.

V gene TRBV10-1 combines with J gene TRBJ2-3; the D is unclear. Trimming stripped 2 bases from V and 7 bases from J, with 10 bases between. This CDR3 spans 13 amino acids. Germline CDR1 and CDR2: WNHNN and SYGVQD (reference sequence). CDR3 nucleotides: TGCGCCAGCAGTGAGGGAGTAGACCATACGCAGTATTTT. Residues: CASSEGVDHTQYF.

V gene TRBV29-1 combines with J gene TRBJ2-5, with D maybe TRBD1 (6 bases). V was trimmed by 7 bases and J by 2 bases, leaving 29 bases between them. Looked up from germline, CDR1 is SQVTM and CDR2 is ANQGSEA. The CDR3 contains 18 residues. The CDR3 DNA reads TGCAGCGCCTTACCCTATATCGACAGGCCGACCGGTCAAGAGACCCAGTACTTC. This encodes CSALPYIDRPTGQETQYF.

This clone was seen a single time. The chain recombines TRBV7-8 with TRBJ2-1; 8 bases are a match to TRBD2. The length of the CDR3 is 16 residues. The ends lost 5 bases at V and 2 bases at J; junction bases unmatched: 8. From germline, CDR1 is SGHVS and CDR2 FQNEAQ. CDR3 loop: CASSAISGSTYNEQFF. The CDR3 region has the DNA TGTGCCAGCAGCGCGATCAGCGGGAGTACCTACAATGAGCAGTTCTTC.

V is TRBV2 and J is TRBJ1-5; 10 bases align to TRBD1. Looked up from germline, CDR1 is SNHLY and CDR2 is FYNNEI. The trim removed 6 bases at V and 7 bases at J, leaving 6 bases unmatched. CDR3 size: 14 residues. CDR3 coding DNA: TGTGCCAGCAGCCCGGGACAGGGGTGGCAGCCCCAGCATTTT. Encoded protein: CASSPGQGWQPQHF.

This clone was counted a single time. The J gene is TRBJ1-1, the V gene TRBV11-2; D is unclear. Germline values: CDR1 SGHAT, CDR2 FQNNGV. The CDR3 is made up of 11 amino acids. Between the trimmed V and J ends, which lost 1 base and 11 bases, there was a span of 8 bases. The CDR3 coding sequence is TGTGCCAGCAGCTTAGGGGCAGTGGCTTTCTTT. Protein product: CASSLGAVAFF.

The rearrangement uses TRBV7-9 and TRBJ2-1; D perhaps matches TRBD2 (6 bases). V was shortened by 5 bases and J by 6 bases, with 20 bases between the two germline ends. Germline loops: CDR1 SEHNR, CDR2 FQNEAQ (reference sequence). This CDR3 contains 16 residues. The CDR3 nucleotides read TGTGCCAGCAGCAAGACAGCGTTAGGGACTCCCAATGAGCAGTTCTTC. It codes for CASSKTALGTPNEQFF.

The table lists this clone with a few counts. This rearrangement joins TRBV5-4 to TRBJ2-2; the D is unclear. Germline lookup yields CDR1 SGHNT and CDR2 YYREEE (reference sequence). This CDR3 is 15 amino acids long. The V end lost 5 bases, the J end lost 0 bases, and 11 bases lay between the germline ends. The CDR3 DNA follows: TGTGCCAGCAGGTGGCGCGGCCCGAACACCGGGGAGCTGTTTTTT. The encoded protein is CASRWRGPNTGELFF.

The chain uses TRBV2 and TRBJ2-2, with D maybe TRBD1 (6 bases). The CDR3 has 14 residues. CDR1 is SNHLY and CDR2 is FYNNEI in the germline V gene. V lost 9 bases and J 5 bases, leaving 16 bases between the germline ends. The DNA for the CDR3 is TGTGCCAGGCGGACAGTAGTGGGGACCGGGGAGCTGTTTTTT. Translating gives CARRTVVGTGELFF.

On this clone itself: An end of the junction does not agree with germline; a read error may underlie this. The V and J genes are TRBV5-8 and TRBJ1-3; D is uncertain. The CDR3 extends over 13 amino acids. Per the germline V gene, CDR1 is SGHTS and CDR2 is YDEGEE. DNA for the CDR3: TGCGCCAGCAGCCCGCGCCTCGGAAACACCATATATTTT. Its protein product is CASSPRLGNTIYF.

V gene TRBV6-5 combines with J gene TRBJ2-5; D might be TRBD2 (5 bases). The CDR3 consists of 15 residues. Between the trimmed V and J ends, which lost 6 bases and 4 bases, there was a span of 18 bases. Germline V gene sequence: CDR1 MNHEY, CDR2 SVGAGI. The CDR3 reads CASSVITRGSETQYF. The DNA of the CDR3 is TGTGCCAGCAGCGTTATTACACGGGGTTCAGAGACCCAGTACTTC.

The chain recombines TRBV27 with TRBJ2-3; 9 bases align to TRBD2. This CDR3 has 15 amino acids. V trimming: 7 bases; J trimming: 4 bases; junction bases outside the gene matches: 9. Germline lookup yields CDR1 MNHEY and CDR2 SMNVEV (reference sequence). The CDR3, as DNA: TGTGCCAGCACCGTAGCGGGAGTGGGGTCAGATACGCAGTATTTT. This sequence encodes CASTVAGVGSDTQYF.

The table lists this clone with a count of one. The chain joins TRBV25-1 to TRBJ1-1; 10 bases map to TRBD1. The J segment lost 3 bases and the V segment lost 4 bases, leaving 5 bases of the junction unmatched. CDR1 and CDR2 (germline): MGHDK, SYGVNS. The CDR3 is 15 residues long. The CDR3 spells CASSVTGGAYTEAFF. CDR3 coding DNA: TGTGCCAGCAGTGTGACAGGGGGCGCGTACACTGAAGCTTTCTTT.

This clone came up once. V is TRBV6-4 and J is TRBJ2-1; 9 bases agree with TRBD2. The CDR3 has 18 residues. Per germline, CDR1 MRHNA and CDR2 SNTAGT. V trimming: 10 bases; J trimming: 1 base; junction bases outside the gene matches: 17. The CDR3 DNA reads TGTGCCACCCACCGGGGGACTAGCAGAAGGGGTTCCTACAATGAGCAGTTCTTC. Protein sequence: CATHRGTSRRGSYNEQFF.

The gene calls are TRBV6-5 and TRBJ2-7; TRBD2 is a possible D gene (6 bases). This CDR3 is built from 15 residues. V gave up 7 bases and J gave up 7 bases, with 23 bases separating them. CDR1 MNHEY and CDR2 SVGAGI come from the germline V gene. This CDR3 is CASTQLRGGRGEQYF. CDR3 bases: TGTGCCAGCACCCAATTGCGGGGAGGCAGAGGTGAGCAGTACTTC.

The chain carries TRBV15 and TRBJ1-1; no definite D call. Trimming took 3 bases from V and 10 from J, leaving 15 bases between them. The CDR3 length is 13 residues. From germline, CDR1 is LNHNV and CDR2 YYDKDF (reference sequence). The CDR3 bases are TGTGCCACCAGCAGGGACTCAGGTCCTGGAGCTTTCTTT. It is translated as CATSRDSGPGAFF.

This clone has a handful of counts. The chain links TRBV29-1 to TRBJ2-7, with D tentatively TRBD2 (5 bases). The germline gives CDR1 SQVTM, CDR2 ANQGSEA. The V gene lost 4 bases and the J gene lost 4 bases, with 11 bases spanning the gap. CDR3 length: 12 residues. This CDR3 is CSVVGEGYEQYF. In nucleotides, the CDR3 is TGCAGCGTTGTCGGGGAAGGGTACGAGCAGTACTTC.

The rearrangement uses TRBV7-9 and TRBJ2-5; D is undetermined. CDR1 SEHNR and CDR2 FQNEAQ come from the germline V gene (reference sequence). The V end lost 1 base, the J end lost 6 bases, and 6 bases lay between the germline ends. The CDR3 extends over 12 amino acids. The CDR3 reads CASSLVSQTQYF. In nucleotides, the CDR3 is TGTGCCAGCAGCTTAGTTAGTCAGACCCAGTACTTC.

V and J are TRBV9 and TRBJ2-2, with TRBD1 matching over 7 bases. CDR3 length: 17 residues. In germline, CDR1 is SGDLS, CDR2 YYNGEE. After removal of 5 bases from V and 4 bases from J, the junction contained 14 bases not matched to a gene. CDR3 DNA: TGTGCCAGCAGTCTGTCCCTATCCTACAGGGGCACCGGGGAGCTGTTTTTT. This encodes CASSLSLSYRGTGELFF.

The chain has TRBV18 and TRBJ2-7; 7 bases match TRBD1. Germline V gives CDR1 KGHSH, CDR2 LQKENI. Trimming removed 8 bases from V and 2 bases from J; junction bases left unmatched: 9. CDR3 size: 14 residues. The CDR3, as DNA: TGTGCCAGCCGAAACCGGGACAGACCCTACGAGCAGTACTTC. Residues: CASRNRDRPYEQYF.

The chain joins TRBV6-1 to TRBJ2-5; D unresolved. The V gene lost 6 bases and the J gene lost 3 bases, with 5 bases spanning the gap. CDR1 and CDR2 (germline): MNHNS, SASEGT. There are 11 residues in the CDR3. CDR3: CASRTEETQYF. The CDR3 coding sequence is TGTGCCAGCAGAACAGAAGAGACCCAGTACTTC.

This rearrangement joins TRBV5-6 to TRBJ2-3; D is ambiguous. V lost 3 bases to trimming and J lost 0 bases, with 14 bases between them. The CDR3 has 16 residues. Per the germline V gene, CDR1 is SGHDT and CDR2 is YYEEEE. The CDR3 loop is CASSSQTVASTDTQYF. Written as DNA, the CDR3 is TGTGCCAGCAGCTCCCAAACGGTAGCTAGCACAGATACGCAGTATTTT.

In this sample, this clone turned up a few times. The gene calls are TRBV28 and TRBJ2-7; TRBD2 agrees at 10 bases. The CDR3 contains 13 residues. From germline, CDR1 is MDHEN and CDR2 SYDVKM. The V gene end was trimmed by 6 bases and the J gene end by 5 bases; junction bases not matched to a gene: 4. The CDR3 region has the DNA TGTGCCAGCAGGACCGGACTAGCGGACGAGCAGTACTTC. This codes for CASRTGLADEQYF.

The rearrangement uses TRBV28 and TRBJ2-5; 8 bases line up with TRBD2. Germline V gene data show CDR1 as MDHEN and CDR2 as SYDVKM. There are 14 residues in the CDR3. The V gene end was trimmed by 2 bases and the J gene end by 4 bases; junction bases not matched to a gene: 3. The CDR3 DNA sequence: TGTGCCAGCAGTTTAGGCGGGAGGTCAGAGACCCAGTACTTC. Translation gives CASSLGGRSETQYF.

This chain links TRBV5-1 with TRBJ1-1, with D uncertain. Deletions cut 0 bases from V and 0 bases from J, with 18 bases between. Per germline, CDR1 SGHRS and CDR2 YFSETQ. The CDR3 contains 18 residues. The CDR3, as DNA: TGCGCCAGCAGCTTGGGAATCCAGGATGGCTATATGAACACTGAAGCTTTCTTT. Residues: CASSLGIQDGYMNTEAFF.

This chain joins TRBV18 and TRBJ2-3, with 11 bases aligning to TRBD2. V was clipped by 3 bases and J by 3 bases; unmatched bases: 5. Germline loops: CDR1 KGHSH, CDR2 LQKENI. The CDR3 spans 16 residues. CDR3: CASSPPGLAATDTQYF. DNA of the CDR3: TGTGCCAGCTCACCCCCGGGACTAGCGGCTACAGATACGCAGTATTTT.

The rearrangement uses TRBV28 and TRBJ2-1; TRBD2 agrees at 12 bases. CDR3 size: 16 residues. The germline V gene encodes CDR1 MDHEN and CDR2 SYDVKM. V shed 6 bases and J 0 bases; nucleotides not matched to a gene: 3. CDR3 loop: CASSPTSGSSYNEQFF. In nucleotides, the CDR3 is TGTGCCAGCAGCCCGACTAGCGGGAGCTCCTACAATGAGCAGTTCTTC.